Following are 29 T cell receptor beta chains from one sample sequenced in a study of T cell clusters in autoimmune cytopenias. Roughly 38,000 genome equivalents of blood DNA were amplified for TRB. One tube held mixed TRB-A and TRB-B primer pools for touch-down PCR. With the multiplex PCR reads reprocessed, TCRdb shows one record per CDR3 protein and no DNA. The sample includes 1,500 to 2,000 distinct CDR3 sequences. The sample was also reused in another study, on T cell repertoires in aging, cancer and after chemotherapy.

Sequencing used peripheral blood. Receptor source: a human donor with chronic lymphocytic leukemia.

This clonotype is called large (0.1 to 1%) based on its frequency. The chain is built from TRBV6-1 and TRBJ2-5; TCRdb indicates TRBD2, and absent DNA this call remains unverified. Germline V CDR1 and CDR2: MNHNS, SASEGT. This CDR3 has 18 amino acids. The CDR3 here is CASSPIRGNLAGGMAQYF.

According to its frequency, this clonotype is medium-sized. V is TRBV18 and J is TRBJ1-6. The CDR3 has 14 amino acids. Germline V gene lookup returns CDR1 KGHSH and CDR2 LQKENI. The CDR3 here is CASSRQEGNSPLHF.

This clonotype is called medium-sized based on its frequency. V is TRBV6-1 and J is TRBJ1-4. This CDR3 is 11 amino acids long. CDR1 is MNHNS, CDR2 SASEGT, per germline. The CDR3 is CASSENEKLFF.

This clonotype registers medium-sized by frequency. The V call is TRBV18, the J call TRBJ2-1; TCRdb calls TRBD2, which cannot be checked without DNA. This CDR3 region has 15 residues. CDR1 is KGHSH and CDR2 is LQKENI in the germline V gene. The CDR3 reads CASSPTSGGRNEQFF.

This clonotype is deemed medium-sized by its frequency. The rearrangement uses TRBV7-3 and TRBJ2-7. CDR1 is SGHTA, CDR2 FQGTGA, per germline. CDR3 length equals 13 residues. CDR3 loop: CASSLVHNYEQYF.

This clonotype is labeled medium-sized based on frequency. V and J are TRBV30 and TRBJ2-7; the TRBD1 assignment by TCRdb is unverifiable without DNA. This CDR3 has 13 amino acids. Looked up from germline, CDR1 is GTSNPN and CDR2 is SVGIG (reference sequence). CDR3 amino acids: CAWSVRGGYEQYF.

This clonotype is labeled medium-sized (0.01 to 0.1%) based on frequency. The CDR3 sequence: CASKTGKSTDTQYF. J is TRBJ2-3 and V is TRBV19. This CDR3 contains 14 residues. Germline V CDR1 and CDR2: LNHDA, SQIVND (reference sequence).

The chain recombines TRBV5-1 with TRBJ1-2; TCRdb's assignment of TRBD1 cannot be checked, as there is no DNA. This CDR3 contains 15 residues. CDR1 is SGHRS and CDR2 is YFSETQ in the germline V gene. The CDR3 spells CASGMGLLVNYGYTF.

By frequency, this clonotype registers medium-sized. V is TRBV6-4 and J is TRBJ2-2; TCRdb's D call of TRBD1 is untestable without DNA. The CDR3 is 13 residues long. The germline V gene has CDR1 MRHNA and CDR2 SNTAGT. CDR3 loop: CASSDRGTGELFF.

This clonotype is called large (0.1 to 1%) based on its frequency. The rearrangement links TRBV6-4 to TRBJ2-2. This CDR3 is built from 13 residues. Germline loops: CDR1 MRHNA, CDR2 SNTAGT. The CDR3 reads CASSDRDTGELFF.

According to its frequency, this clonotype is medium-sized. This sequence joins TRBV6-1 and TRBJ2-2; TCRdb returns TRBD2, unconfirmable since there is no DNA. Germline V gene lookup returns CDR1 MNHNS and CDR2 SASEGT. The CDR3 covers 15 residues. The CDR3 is CASNPLTTNTGELFF.

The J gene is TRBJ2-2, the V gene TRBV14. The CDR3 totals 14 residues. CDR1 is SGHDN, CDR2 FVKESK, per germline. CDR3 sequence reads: CASSLEIYTGELFF.

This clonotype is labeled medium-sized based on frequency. The CDR3 here is CANGNHNEKLFF. The chain links TRBV12-3 or TRBV12-4 to TRBJ1-4; the D gene TCRdb calls, TRBD1, cannot be checked with no DNA. The CDR3 runs to 12 residues.

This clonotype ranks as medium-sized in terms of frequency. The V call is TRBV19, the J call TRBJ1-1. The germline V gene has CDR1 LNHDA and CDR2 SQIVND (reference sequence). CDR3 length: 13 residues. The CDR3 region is CASSFTENTEAFF.

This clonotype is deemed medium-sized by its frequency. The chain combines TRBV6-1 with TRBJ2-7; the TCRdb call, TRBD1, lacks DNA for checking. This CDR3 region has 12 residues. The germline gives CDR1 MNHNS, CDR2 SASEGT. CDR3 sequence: CASSLTGVEQYF.

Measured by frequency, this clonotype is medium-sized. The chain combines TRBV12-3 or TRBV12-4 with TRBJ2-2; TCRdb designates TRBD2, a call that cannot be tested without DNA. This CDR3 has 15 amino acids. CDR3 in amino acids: CASSSGYPNTGELFF.

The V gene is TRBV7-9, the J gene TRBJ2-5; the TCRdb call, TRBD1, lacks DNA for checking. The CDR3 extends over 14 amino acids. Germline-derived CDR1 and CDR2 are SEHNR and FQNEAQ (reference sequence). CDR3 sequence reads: CASSLSQGQETQYF. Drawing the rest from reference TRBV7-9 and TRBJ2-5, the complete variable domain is DTGVSQNPRHKITKRGQNVTFRCDPISEHNRLYWYRQTLGQGPEFLTYFQNEAQLEKSRLLSDRFSAERPKGSFSTLEIQRTEQGDSAMYLCASSLSQGQETQYFGPGTRLLVL.

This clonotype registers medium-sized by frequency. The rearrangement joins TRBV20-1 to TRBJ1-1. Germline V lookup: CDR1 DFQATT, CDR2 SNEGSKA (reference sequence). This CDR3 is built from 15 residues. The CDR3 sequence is CSARDRLGRDTEAFF.

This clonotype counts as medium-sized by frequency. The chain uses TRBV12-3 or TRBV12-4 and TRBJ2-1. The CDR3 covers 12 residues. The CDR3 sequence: CASRSHGNEQFF.

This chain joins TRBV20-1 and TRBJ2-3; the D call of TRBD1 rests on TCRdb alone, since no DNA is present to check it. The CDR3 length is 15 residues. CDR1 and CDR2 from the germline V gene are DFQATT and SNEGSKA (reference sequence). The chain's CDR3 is CSATFQGGGVDTQYF.

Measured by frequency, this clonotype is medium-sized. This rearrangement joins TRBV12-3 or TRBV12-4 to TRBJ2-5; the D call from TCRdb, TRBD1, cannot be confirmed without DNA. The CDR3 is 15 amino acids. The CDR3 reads CASSSDRGQKETQYF.

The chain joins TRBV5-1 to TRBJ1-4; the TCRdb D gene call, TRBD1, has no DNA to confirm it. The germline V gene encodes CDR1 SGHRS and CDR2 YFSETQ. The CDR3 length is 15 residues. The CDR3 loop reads CASSLNRGGGEKLFF.

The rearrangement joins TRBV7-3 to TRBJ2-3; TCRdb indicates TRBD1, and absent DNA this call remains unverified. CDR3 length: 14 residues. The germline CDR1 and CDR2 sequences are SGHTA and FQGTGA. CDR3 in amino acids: CASSFAGVTDTQYF.

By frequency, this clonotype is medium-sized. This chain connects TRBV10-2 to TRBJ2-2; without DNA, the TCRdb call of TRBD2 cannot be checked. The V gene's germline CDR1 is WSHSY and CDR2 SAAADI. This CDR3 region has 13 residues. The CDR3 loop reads CASSLAGSGELFF.

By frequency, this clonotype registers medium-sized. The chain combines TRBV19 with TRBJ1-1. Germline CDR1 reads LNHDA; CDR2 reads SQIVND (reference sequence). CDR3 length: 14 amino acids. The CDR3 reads CASSIGRLNTEAFF.

The CDR3 loop is CASSGTGMLNTEAFF. The chain employs TRBV12-3 or TRBV12-4 and TRBJ1-1; TCRdb calls TRBD1, which cannot be checked without DNA. This CDR3 has 15 residues.

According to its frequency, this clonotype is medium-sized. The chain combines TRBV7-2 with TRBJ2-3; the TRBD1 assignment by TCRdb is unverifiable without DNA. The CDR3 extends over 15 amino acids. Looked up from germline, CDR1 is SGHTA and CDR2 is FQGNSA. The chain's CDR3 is CASSSTGAGTDTQYF.

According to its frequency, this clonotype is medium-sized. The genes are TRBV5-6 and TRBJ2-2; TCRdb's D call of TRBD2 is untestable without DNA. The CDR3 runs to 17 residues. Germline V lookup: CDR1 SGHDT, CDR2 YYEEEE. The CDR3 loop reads CASSWAPLAGGSGELFF.

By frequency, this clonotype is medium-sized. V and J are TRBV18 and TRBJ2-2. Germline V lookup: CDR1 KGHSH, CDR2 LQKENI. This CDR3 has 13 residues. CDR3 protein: CASSPQETGELFF. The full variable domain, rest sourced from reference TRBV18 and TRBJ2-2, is NAGVMQNPRHLVRRRGQEARLRCSPMKGHSHVYWYRQLPEEGLKFMVYLQKENIIDESGMPKERFSAEFPKEGPSILRIQQVVRGDSAAYFCASSPQETGELFFGEGSRLTVL.